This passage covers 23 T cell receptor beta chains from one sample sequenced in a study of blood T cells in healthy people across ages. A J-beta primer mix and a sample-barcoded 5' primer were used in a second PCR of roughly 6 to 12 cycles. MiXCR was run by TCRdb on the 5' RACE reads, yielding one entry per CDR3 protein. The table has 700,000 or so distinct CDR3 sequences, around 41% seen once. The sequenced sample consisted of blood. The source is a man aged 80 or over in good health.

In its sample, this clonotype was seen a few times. CDR3 region: CASSLVPGGTRSSYEQYF. CDR3 in DNA: TGCGCCAGCAGCTTGGTTCCAGGGGGCACCCGGAGCTCCTACGAGCAGTACTTC. The chain recombines TRBV5-1 with TRBJ2-7, with TRBD1 matching over 8 bases. The CDR3 is made up of 18 amino acids. Trimming took 0 bases from V and 0 from J; bases not matched to a gene: 11. Germline CDR1 SGHRS, CDR2 YFSETQ.

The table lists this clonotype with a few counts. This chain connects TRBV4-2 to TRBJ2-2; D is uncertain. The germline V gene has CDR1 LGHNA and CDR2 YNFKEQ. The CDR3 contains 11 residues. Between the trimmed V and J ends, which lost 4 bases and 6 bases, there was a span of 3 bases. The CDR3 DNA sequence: TGTGCCAGCAGCCTAGCCGGGGAGCTGTTTTTT. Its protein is CASSLAGELFF.

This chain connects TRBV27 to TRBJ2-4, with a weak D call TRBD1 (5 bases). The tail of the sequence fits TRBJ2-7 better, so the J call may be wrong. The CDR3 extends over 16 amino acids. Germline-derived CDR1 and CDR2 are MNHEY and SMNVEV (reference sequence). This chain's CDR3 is CASSLDYWGRAYEQYF. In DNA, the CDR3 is TGTGCCAGCAGTTTAGATTATTGGGGCAGGGCCTACGAGCAGTACTTC.

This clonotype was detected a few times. This chain's CDR3 is CSAGAGGPFNGELFF. The DNA for the CDR3 is TGCAGTGCTGGAGCGGGGGGGCCTTTTAACGGGGAGCTGTTTTTT. The rearrangement uses TRBV20-1 and TRBJ2-2; TRBD2 aligns across 10 bases. Germline values: CDR1 DFQATT, CDR2 SNEGSKA (reference sequence). The length of the CDR3 is 15 residues. Trimming cost V 5 bases and J 7 bases; bases outside gene matches: 10.

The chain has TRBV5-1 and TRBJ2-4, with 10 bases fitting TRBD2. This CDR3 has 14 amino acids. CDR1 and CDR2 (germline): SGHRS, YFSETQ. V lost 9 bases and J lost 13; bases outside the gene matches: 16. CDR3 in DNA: TGCGCCACCCGGTCAGGGACTAGCGCGGAGGAGCAGTACTTC. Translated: CATRSGTSAEEQYF.

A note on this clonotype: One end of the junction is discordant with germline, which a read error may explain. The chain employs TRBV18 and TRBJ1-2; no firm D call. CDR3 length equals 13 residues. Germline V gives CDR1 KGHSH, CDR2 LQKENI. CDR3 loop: CASSPQGYYGCTF. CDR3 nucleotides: TGTGCCAGCTCACCACAGGGCTACTATGGCTGCACCTTC.

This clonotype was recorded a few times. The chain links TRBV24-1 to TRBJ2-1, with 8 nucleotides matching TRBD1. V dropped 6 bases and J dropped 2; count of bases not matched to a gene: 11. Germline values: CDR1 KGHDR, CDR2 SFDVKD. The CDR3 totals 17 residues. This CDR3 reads CATSTTTGGSTYNEQFF. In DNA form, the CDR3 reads TGTGCCACCAGTACCACCACAGGGGGTTCGACCTACAATGAGCAGTTCTTC.

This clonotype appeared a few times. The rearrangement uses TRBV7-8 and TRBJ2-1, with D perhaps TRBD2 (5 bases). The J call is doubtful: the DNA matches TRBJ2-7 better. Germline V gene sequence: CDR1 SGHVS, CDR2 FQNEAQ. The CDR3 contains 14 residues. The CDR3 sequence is CASSLQDSYNEQYF. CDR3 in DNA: TGTGCCAGCAGCTTACAGGACTCCTACAATGAGCAGTACTTC.

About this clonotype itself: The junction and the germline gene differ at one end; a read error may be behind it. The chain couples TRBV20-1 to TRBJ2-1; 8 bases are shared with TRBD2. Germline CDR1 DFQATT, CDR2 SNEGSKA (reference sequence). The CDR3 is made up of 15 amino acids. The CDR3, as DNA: TGCAGTGCGGGGCGGGGGGAACTCACTTACAGTGAGCAGTTCTTC. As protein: CSAGRGELTYSEQFF.

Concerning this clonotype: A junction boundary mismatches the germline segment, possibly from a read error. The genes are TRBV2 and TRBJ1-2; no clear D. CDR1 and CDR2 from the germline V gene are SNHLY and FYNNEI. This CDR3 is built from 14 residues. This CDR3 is CASRSQTSNSGYTF. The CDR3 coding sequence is TGTGCCAGCCGCTCCCAGACCTCTAACTCTGGCTACACCTTC. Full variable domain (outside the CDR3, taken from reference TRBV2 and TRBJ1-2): EPEVTQTPSHQVTQMGQEVILRCVPISNHLYFYWYRQILGQKVEFLVSFYNNEISEKSEIFDDQFSVERPDGSNFTLKIRSTKLEDSAMYFCASRSQTSNSGYTFGSGTRLTVV.

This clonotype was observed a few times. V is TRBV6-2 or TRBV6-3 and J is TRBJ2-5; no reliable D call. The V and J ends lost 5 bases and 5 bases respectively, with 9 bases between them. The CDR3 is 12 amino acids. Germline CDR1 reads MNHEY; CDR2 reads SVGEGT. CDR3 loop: CASSELAETQYF. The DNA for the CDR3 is TGTGCCAGCAGTGAGCTTGCGGAGACCCAGTACTTC.

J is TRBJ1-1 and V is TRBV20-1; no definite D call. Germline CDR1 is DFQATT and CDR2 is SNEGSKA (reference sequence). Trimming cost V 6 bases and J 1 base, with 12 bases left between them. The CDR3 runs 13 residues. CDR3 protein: CSAPDRKNTEAFF. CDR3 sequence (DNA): TGCAGTGCCCCGGACCGAAAGAACACTGAAGCTTTCTTT.

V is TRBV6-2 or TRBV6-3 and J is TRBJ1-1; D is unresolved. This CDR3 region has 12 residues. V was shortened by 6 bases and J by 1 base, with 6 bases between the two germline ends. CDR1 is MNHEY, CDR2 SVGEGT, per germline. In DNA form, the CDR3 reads TGTGCCAGCAGGTACGGGAACACTGAAGCTTTCTTT. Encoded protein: CASRYGNTEAFF.

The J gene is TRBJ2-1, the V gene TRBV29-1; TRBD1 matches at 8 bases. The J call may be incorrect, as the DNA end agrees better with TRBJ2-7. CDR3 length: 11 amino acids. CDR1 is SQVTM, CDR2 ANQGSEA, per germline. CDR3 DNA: TGCAGCACCAGGGGGCTAGATGAGCAGTACTTC. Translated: CSTRGLDEQYF.

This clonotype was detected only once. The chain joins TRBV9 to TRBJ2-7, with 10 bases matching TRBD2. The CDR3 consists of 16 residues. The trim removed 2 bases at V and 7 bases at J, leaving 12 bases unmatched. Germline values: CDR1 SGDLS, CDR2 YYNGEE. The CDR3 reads CASSVLAGGQYNEQYF. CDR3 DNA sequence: TGTGCCAGCAGCGTCTTAGCGGGAGGCCAATACAATGAGCAGTACTTC.

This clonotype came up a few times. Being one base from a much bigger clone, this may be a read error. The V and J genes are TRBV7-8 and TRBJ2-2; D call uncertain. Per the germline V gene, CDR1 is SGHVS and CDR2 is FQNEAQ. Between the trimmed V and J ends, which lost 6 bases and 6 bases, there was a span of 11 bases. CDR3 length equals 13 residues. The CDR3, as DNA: TGTGCCAGCAGGGATGGCAGCGCCGGGGAGCTGTTTTTT. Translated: CASRDGSAGELFF.

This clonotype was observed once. The CDR3 nucleotides are TGTGCCAGCAGTTACTCCGGCCACGGGCAGTACTTC. Amino acid sequence: CASSYSGHGQYF. V gene TRBV6-6 combines with J gene TRBJ2-5; D gene unclear. Trimming took off 0 bases at V and 11 bases at J, with 10 bases between the two ends. Germline V gene sequence: CDR1 MNHNY, CDR2 SVGAGI (reference sequence). The CDR3 covers 12 residues.

This CDR3 is CASSLAANRVQETQFF. Written as DNA, the CDR3 is TGCGCCAGCAGCTTGGCGGCGAACAGGGTTCAAGAGACCCAGTTCTTC. The rearrangement joins TRBV5-1 to TRBJ2-5, with D maybe TRBD1 (6 bases). The J call could be wrong; TRBJ2-1 is a better fit for the DNA end. The CDR3 is 16 residues long. From germline, CDR1 is SGHRS and CDR2 YFSETQ.

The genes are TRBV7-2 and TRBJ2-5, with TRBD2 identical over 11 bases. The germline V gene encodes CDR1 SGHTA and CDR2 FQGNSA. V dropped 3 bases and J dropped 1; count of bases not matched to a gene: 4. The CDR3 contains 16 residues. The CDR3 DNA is TGTGCCAGCAGCTTCAGACTAGCGGGGAGCCAAGAGACCCAGTACTTC. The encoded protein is CASSFRLAGSQETQYF.

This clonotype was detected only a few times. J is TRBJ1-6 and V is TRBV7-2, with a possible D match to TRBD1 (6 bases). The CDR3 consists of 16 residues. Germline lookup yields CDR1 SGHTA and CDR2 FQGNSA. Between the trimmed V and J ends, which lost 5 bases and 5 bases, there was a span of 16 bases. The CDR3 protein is CASSRDTISHNSPLHF. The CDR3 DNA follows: TGTGCCAGCAGCCGGGACACAATATCCCATAATTCACCCCTCCACTTT.

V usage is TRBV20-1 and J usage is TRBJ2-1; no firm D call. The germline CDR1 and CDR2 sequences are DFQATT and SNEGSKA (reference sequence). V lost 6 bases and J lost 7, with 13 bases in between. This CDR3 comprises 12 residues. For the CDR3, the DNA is TGCAGTGCCCCTATGGCACGGAATGAGCAGTTCTTC. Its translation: CSAPMARNEQFF.

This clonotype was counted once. The CDR3 loop reads CASSLGSGNTIYF. The CDR3 DNA is TGTGCCAGCAGCCTAGGCTCCGGAAACACCATATATTTT. The gene calls are TRBV14 and TRBJ1-3; D is unclear. The V end was cut by 4 bases, the J end by 4 bases, with 8 bases between. This CDR3 is 13 amino acids long. Germline-derived CDR1 and CDR2 are SGHDN and FVKESK.

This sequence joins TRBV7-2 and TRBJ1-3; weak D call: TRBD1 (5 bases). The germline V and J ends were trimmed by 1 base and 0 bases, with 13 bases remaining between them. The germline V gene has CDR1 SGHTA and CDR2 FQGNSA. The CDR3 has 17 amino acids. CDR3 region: CASSLDGGLVSGNTIYF. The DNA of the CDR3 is TGTGCCAGCAGCTTAGATGGGGGACTGGTCTCTGGAAACACCATATATTTT.